This T cell receptor (beta chain) comes out of a study of blood T cell repertoires in COVID-19. Germline-derived CDR1 and CDR2 are MGHRA and YSYEKL. There are 15 residues in the CDR3. Trimming stripped 1 base from V and 1 base from J, with 10 bases between. Study processing details: Amplification of reference gene primers provided the estimated nucleated cell counts. The method was immunoSEQ multiplex PCR; TCRdb's version includes in-frame clones alone and lacks a portion of them. From that table come the V and J calls and clone size; the DNA was used to work out D and trimming. The sample has 350,000 to 400,000 clones, around 88% seen once. This clone was detected only once.

Sequenced input: peripheral blood. The chain combines TRBV4-1 with TRBJ1-1; no definite D call. The receptor was isolated from a woman aged 55-70 years with COVID-19, enrolled during active disease. The CDR3, as DNA: TGCGCCAGCAGCCAAGGGTTGCGGGGGAACACTGAAGCTTTCTTT. Encoded protein: CASSQGLRGNTEAFF.